This T cell receptor beta chain was captured in a study of T cell responses to AZD1222 COVID-19 vaccine. As to this clone: Its antigen is undetermined.

Profiling relied on immunoSEQ multiplex PCR, and the TCRdb table lists in-frame clones only, not all of them. The repertoire consists of some 150,000 clones, with about 87% occurring once and the leading ten covering over 12%. Findings and limits, study-wide: With dominance at 160-218 and 743-854, vaccine-associated CD4 TCRs spanned spike.

Germline V gives CDR1 SQVTM, CDR2 ANQGSEA. The CDR3 totals 13 residues. With 1 base clipped from V and 3 bases from J, the junction kept 2 bases outside the gene matches. The rearrangement links TRBV29-1 to TRBJ2-5; TRBD1 matches at 7 bases. This sequence originates from an adult in good health. The specimen was peripheral blood, collected on day 0 of AZD1222 vaccination. The CDR3, as DNA: TGCAGCGTTGAAGGACAGGGTGAAGAGACCCAGTACTTC. It yields the protein CSVEGQGEETQYF.